The sample holds many counts of the clone carrying this TCR beta chain. The antigen is unknown. Investigators prepared the TCR beta libraries by applying iRepertoire HTBI primers and Arm-PCR of CDR3 regions. In the original processing: Identification of gene segments yielded more than 60 TRBV and over 12 TRBJ across samples. TCRdb reprocessed the multiplex PCR reads with MiXCR, giving one entry per CDR3 protein. TCRdb, not the original authors, processed these V and J calls. The table includes about 450,000 distinct CDR3 sequences, roughly 17% detected once. The data derive from a study of regulatory T cells in long-lasting Graves disease. Specified time point: newly diagnosed GD, antithyroid drugs for less than 3 months. The TCR library was made from RNA that had been extracted from PBMCs in TRIzol. Trimming shortened V by 9 bases and J by 8 bases, and 17 bases separated the two germline ends. CDR1 and CDR2 (germline): MNHNS, SASEGT. The CDR3 length is 13 residues.

General study findings and limits: Segments TRBV28, TRBJ1-2 and TRBJ2-5 showed preferential usage in persistent disease.

These data were also reused for a study on T cells in Graves' hyperthyroidism and ophthalmopathy. Turning to that study: Criteria for exclusion of patients were uncontrolled infection, other autoimmune disease, pregnancy or lactation. During a first-round RT-PCR of the TCR CDR3, the HTBI primer set was used.

This specimen was peripheral blood mononuclear cells (PBMCs), taken at new diagnosis, from a patient treated with antithyroid drugs. The chain has TRBV6-1 and TRBJ2-1; tentative D call: TRBD1 (5 bases). The source is a woman aged 30 to 39 with Graves disease. Here the CDR3 reads CARGSGQTDEQFF. CDR3 sequence (DNA): TGTGCCAGGGGGTCGGGCCAGACAGATGAGCAGTTCTTC.